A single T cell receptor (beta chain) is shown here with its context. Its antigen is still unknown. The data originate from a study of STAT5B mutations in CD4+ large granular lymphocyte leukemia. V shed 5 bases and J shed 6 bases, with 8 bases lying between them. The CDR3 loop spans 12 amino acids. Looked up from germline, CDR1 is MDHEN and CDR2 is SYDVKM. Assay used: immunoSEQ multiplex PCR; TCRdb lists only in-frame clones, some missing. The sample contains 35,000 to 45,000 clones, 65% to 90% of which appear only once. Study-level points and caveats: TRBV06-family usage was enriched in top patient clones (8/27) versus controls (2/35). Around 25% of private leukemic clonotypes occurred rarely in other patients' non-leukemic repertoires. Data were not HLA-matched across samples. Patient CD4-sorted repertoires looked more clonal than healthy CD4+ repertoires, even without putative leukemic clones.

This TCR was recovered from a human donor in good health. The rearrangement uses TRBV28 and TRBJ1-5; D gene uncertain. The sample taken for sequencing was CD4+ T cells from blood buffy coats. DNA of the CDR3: TGTGCCAGCAGTCCCCCTTTTCAGCCCCAGCATTTT. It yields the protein CASSPPFQPQHF.